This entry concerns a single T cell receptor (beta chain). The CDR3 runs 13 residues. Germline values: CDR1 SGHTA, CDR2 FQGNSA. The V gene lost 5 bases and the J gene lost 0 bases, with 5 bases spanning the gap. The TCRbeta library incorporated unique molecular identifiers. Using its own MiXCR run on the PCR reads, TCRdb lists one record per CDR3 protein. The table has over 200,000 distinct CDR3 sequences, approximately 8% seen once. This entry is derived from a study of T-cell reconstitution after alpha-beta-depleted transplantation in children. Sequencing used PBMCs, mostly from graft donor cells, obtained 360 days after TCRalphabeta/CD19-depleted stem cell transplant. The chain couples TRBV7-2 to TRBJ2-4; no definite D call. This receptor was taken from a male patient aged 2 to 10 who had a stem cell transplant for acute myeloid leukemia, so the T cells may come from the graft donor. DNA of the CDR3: TGTGCCAGCAGCCACGTAGCCAAAAACATTCAGTACTTC. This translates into CASSHVAKNIQYF. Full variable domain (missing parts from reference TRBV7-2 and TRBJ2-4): GAGVSQSPSNKVTEKGKDVELRCDPISGHTALYWYRQSLGQGLEFLIYFQGNSAPDKSGLPSDRFSAERTGGSVSTLTIQRTQQEDSAVYLCASSHVAKNIQYFGAGTRLSVL.